The rows below give T cell receptor beta chains drawn from one sample of a study of T cells after yellow fever vaccination. TCRdb analysed the 5' RACE reads with MiXCR anew, one entry per CDR3 protein. The repertoire holds more than 450,000 distinct CDR3 sequences, 21% seen once, with roughly a sixth in the top ten. Sample: PBMCs, taken roughly 20 days after the first yellow fever vaccination. The receptors shown here come from a man between 18 and 29 years old who received the YFV17D yellow fever vaccine. CDR3s include the opening cysteine and the closing phenylalanine or tryptophan. D genes are given only for firm matches. The size of a clone is reported for some rows only, either as once, few or many, or as a class for expanded clones.

d_gene | j_gene | abundance | v_gene | CDR3aa | CDR3nt
TRBD1 | TRBJ1-6 | few | TRBV10-3 | CAINKDRERSPLHF | TGTGCCATCAATAAGGACAGGGAACGTTCACCCCTCCACTTT
TRBD2 | TRBJ2-5 | . | TRBV10-3 | CAISTSGGSSETQYF | TGTGCCATCAGTACTAGCGGGGGATCCTCGGAGACCCAGTACTTC
. | TRBJ1-4 | . | TRBV20-1 | CSARTHGTNEKLFF | TGCAGTGCTAGAACACACGGAACTAATGAAAAACTGTTTTTT
. | TRBJ2-1 | many | TRBV15 | CATSRSNRGGNEQFF | TGTGCCACCAGCAGATCCAATAGGGGGGGGAATGAGCAGTTCTTC
. | TRBJ2-5 | . | TRBV18 | CASSPNGQLMETQYF | TGTGCCAGCTCACCGAATGGGCAGCTTATGGAGACCCAGTACTTC
TRBD2 | TRBJ2-1 | many | TRBV7-2 | CASSPTSGGPKQFF | TGTGCCAGCAGCCCGACTAGCGGGGGGCCCAAGCAGTTCTTC
. | TRBJ2-7 | few | TRBV7-2 | CASSPRQGLYEQYF | TGTGCCAGCAGCCCGAGACAGGGACTCTACGAGCAGTACTTC
. | TRBJ1-1 | . | TRBV6-5 | CASSYRQWAEAFF | TGTGCCAGCAGTTACCGGCAGTGGGCTGAAGCTTTCTTT
. | TRBJ2-3 | few | TRBV4-2 | CASSQDRGSTDTQYF | TGTGCCAGCAGCCAAGATAGGGGTAGCACAGATACGCAGTATTTT
. | TRBJ2-1 | . | TRBV11-2 | CASSRIRGALYEQFF | TGTGCCAGCAGCCGTATTAGGGGGGCCCTCTATGAGCAGTTCTTC
. | TRBJ1-2 | . | TRBV5-5 | CASIRHRAGNYGYTF | TGTGCCAGCATCCGTCACCGGGCTGGGAACTATGGCTACACCTTC
. | TRBJ2-7 | . | TRBV29-1 | CSVVAAPYEQYF | TGCAGCGTTGTGGCAGCACCTTACGAGCAGTACTTC
TRBD1 | TRBJ2-1 | . | TRBV6-2/TRBV6-3 | CASTHRDRQYNEQFF | TGTGCCAGCACCCACCGGGACAGGCAATACAATGAGCAGTTCTTC
TRBD1 | TRBJ2-1 | . | TRBV4-1 | CASSQVMEETGGRNNEQFF | TGCGCCAGCAGCCAGGTCATGGAGGAGACAGGGGGCAGAAACAATGAGCAGTTCTTC
. | TRBJ1-5 | few | TRBV28 | CASMGTAFGPQHF | TGTGCCAGCATGGGGACGGCTTTTGGGCCCCAGCATTTT
. | TRBJ1-1 | few | TRBV20-1 | CSARVTGAGARNTEAFF | TGCAGTGCTAGAGTTACCGGGGCAGGGGCGAGGAACACTGAAGCTTTCTTT
. | TRBJ1-3 | few | TRBV6-6 | CATRVSGNTIYF | TGTGCTACCAGGGTTTCTGGAAACACCATATATTTT
TRBD1 | TRBJ1-5 | few | TRBV5-5 | CASSTLDRGLQPQHF | TGTGCCAGCAGCACCCTAGACAGGGGCCTCCAGCCCCAGCATTTT
. | TRBJ2-1 | . | TRBV4-1 | CASRASHGGYNEQFF | TGCGCCAGCCGCGCTTCCCACGGGGGCTACAATGAGCAGTTCTTC
TRBD2 | TRBJ2-1 | . | TRBV7-2 | CASSPSGVSGGDNEQFF | TGTGCCAGCAGCCCAAGCGGCGTTAGCGGGGGAGACAATGAGCAGTTCTTC
. | TRBJ2-3 | . | TRBV19 | CASRVQGSADTQYF | TGTGCCAGTAGGGTACAGGGATCTGCAGATACGCAGTATTTT
. | TRBJ2-3 | few | TRBV5-1 | CASNPTDTDTQYF | TGCGCCAGCAACCCGACAGACACAGATACGCAGTATTTT
. | TRBJ1-1 | . | TRBV7-2 | CASSQAVGGAFF | TGTGCCAGCAGCCAGGCGGTCGGCGGCGCTTTCTTT
. | TRBJ2-1 | . | TRBV2 | CASSEDGGTHNEQFF | TGTGCCAGCAGTGAAGATGGCGGGACCCACAATGAGCAGTTCTTC
TRBD1 | TRBJ2-1 | few | TRBV24-1 | CAPGQSSYNEQFF | TGTGCACCGGGACAGAGCTCCTACAATGAGCAGTTCTTC
. | TRBJ1-1 | few | TRBV4-3 | CASSQDVWGTEAFF | TGCGCCAGCAGCCAAGATGTTTGGGGGACTGAAGCTTTCTTT
. | TRBJ1-4 | few | TRBV12-3/TRBV12-4 | CASSQVWGGEKLFF | TGTGCCAGCAGTCAAGTTTGGGGGGGCGAAAAACTGTTTTTT
TRBD1 | TRBJ1-2 | . | TRBV4-3 | CASSQVPSQGANYGYTF | TGCGCCAGCAGCCAAGTCCCATCCCAGGGGGCCAACTATGGCTACACCTTC
TRBD1 | TRBJ1-5 | . | TRBV12-3/TRBV12-4 | CASTKQGEGGNQPQHF | TGTGCCAGCACTAAGCAGGGGGAGGGTGGCAATCAGCCCCAGCATTTT
. | TRBJ2-6 | few | TRBV6-1 | CATAGFGANVLTF | TGTGCCACCGCGGGGTTTGGGGCCAACGTCCTGACTTTC
. | TRBJ1-3 | . | TRBV20-1 | CSARRLDSGNTIYF | TGCAGTGCTAGGAGGCTAGACTCTGGAAACACCATATATTTT
. | TRBJ1-5 | . | TRBV12-3/TRBV12-4 | CASSLGGSVNQPQHF | TGTGCCAGCAGTTTAGGGGGTTCGGTCAATCAGCCCCAGCATTTT
TRBD1 | TRBJ1-6 | few | TRBV6-5 | CASSYSGQVISNSPLHF | TGTGCCAGCAGTTACTCGGGACAGGTTATTAGTAATTCACCCCTCCACTTT
. | TRBJ2-3 | . | TRBV20-1 | CSLNRGAGDTQYF | TGCAGCTTAAACCGGGGGGCCGGGGATACGCAGTATTTT
TRBD1 | TRBJ1-5 | few | TRBV28 | CASSWGQGWSNQPQHF | TGTGCCAGCAGTTGGGGACAGGGTTGGAGCAATCAGCCCCAGCATTTT
TRBD1 | TRBJ1-1 | . | TRBV6-2/TRBV6-3 | CASITGEGTEAFF | TGTGCCAGCATCACAGGGGAGGGTACTGAAGCTTTCTTT
. | TRBJ2-3 | . | TRBV20-1 | CSARGNGQGDTQYF | TGCAGTGCTAGAGGGAACGGCCAGGGGGATACGCAGTATTTT
TRBD1 | TRBJ1-2 | . | TRBV5-1 | CASSSDGQGVYGYTF | TGCGCCAGCAGCTCGGATGGACAGGGGGTCTATGGCTACACCTTC
. | TRBJ2-4 | . | TRBV28 | CASSFTYGNIQYF | TGTGCCAGCAGTTTTACGTACGGAAACATTCAGTACTTC
TRBD2 | TRBJ2-5 | many | TRBV5-1 | CASSLAGAWETQYF | TGCGCCAGCAGCCTAGCGGGGGCGTGGGAGACCCAGTACTTC
. | TRBJ1-6 | . | TRBV28 | CATTRTDNSPLHF | TGTGCCACCACCCGGACAGATAATTCACCCCTCCACTTT